This T cell receptor beta chain is from a study of blood T cell repertoires in COVID-19. Looking at the study overall: Acute and convalescent COVID-19 samples came from the United States, Italy and Spain. The cDNA or gDNA used as material had been derived from T cells, B-cell-depleted T cells, or PBMCs.

Study processing details: Amplification of reference gene primers was used by the study to estimate nucleated cell counts. Only in-frame clones appear in the TCRdb table, and some are missing; sequencing was by immunoSEQ multiplex PCR. Clone size and the V and J calls come from that table; the DNA yielded D and trimming. The sample lists approximately 150,000 clones; more than 75% were seen once. V trimming: 6 bases; J trimming: 6 bases; junction bases outside the gene matches: 9. The CDR3 extends over 15 amino acids. Germline assignment: CDR1 SNHLY and CDR2 FYNNEI. The chain combines TRBV2 with TRBJ2-1, with 9 bases that match TRBD1. The TCR was taken from a man aged 55-75 years with active or convalescent COVID-19. The source material was peripheral blood. The DNA for the CDR3 is TGTGCCAGCAGCCTGACAGGGGGGTTTGTCAATGAGCAGTTCTTC. Protein sequence: CASSLTGGFVNEQFF.